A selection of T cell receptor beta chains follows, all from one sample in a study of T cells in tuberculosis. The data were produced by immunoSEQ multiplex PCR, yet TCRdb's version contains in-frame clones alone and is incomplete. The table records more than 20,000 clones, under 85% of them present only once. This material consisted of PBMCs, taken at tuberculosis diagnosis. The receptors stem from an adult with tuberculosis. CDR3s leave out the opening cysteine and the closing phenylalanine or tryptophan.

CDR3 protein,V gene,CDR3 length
ASSRDRYNEQF,TRBV6-5,11
ASSLPRGAGHYEQY,TRBV11-2,14
ASSLASGNSPLH,TRBV27,12
ASSFQEGPDSPLH,TRBV7-7,13
ASSVGTGDEQY,TRBV9,11
ASSPTTGWGEKLF,TRBV19,13
ASSLELIKGTEAF,TRBV7-8,13
ASRASNEKLF,TRBV28,10
ASPRDRGFITGELF,TRBV28,14
ASSLASQAGTDTQY,TRBV7-2,14
SPAGGNEQF,TRBV20-1,9
ASSRQRVDNSPLH,TRBV7-9,13
ASSRDGTGPY,TRBV11-3,10
ASSARDNSNQPQH,TRBV6-5,13
ASSFATYTEAF,TRBV5-8,11
ASTLDRGGQF,TRBV2,10
ASRGMVRVTEKLF,TRBV27,13
ASSQEAGVGTGELF,TRBV4-3,14
ASSHVGSGNTIY,TRBV14,12
ASSAQGSNEKLF,TRBV2,12
AKGGGKYEQY,TRBV19,10
ASRQNSGGPGEQY,TRBV7-2,13